This entry describes one T cell receptor beta chain. Its antigen is not known. A UMI-labeled 5' RACE approach was the method that produced the TCR beta libraries. How the authors handled the data: Clonotype content per TCR beta library ranged between about 2,800 and 20,000 functional CDR3 beta clonotypes. After re-calling the 5' RACE reads, TCRdb lists one entry per CDR3 protein, DNA absent. In this record, the V and J calls reflect TCRdb's handling and not the investigators' own analysis. Here the sample table reports about 18,000 distinct CDR3 sequences. This specimen belongs to a study of human CD8 memory T cell subsets. Germline values: CDR1 LGHDT, CDR2 YNNKEL (reference sequence). The length of the CDR3 is 20 residues. The study, taken as a whole, reports: Chao1 estimates suggested stem-like memory T cells were more diverse than precursor exhausted T cells.

Sequenced: CD8+ T cells from PBMCs. The chain has TRBV3-1 and TRBJ2-1; the TCRdb D gene call, TRBD1, has no DNA to confirm it. The clonotype was recovered from a human donor in good health. CDR3 amino acids: CASSLWVGAASGSSYNEQFF.